This is a list of T cell receptor beta chains from one sample in a study of yellow fever vaccine responses in identical twins. In TCRdb, the RT-PCR reads were re-called with MiXCR into one record per CDR3 protein. The sample lists 30,000 to 40,000 distinct CDR3 sequences; 60% were seen once. This sample comprised T cells from blood (PBMCs), unsorted or a sorted subset (not recorded which), obtained before or after yellow fever vaccination (not recorded which). These TCRs come from a woman aged 18-29 years who received the yellow fever vaccine. The CDR3 runs from the conserved cysteine through the conserved F or W. The D gene is left open where the match is weak. Clone size appears in some rows only: once, few, many, or a class for an expanded clone.

.	.	TRBV11-1	TRBJ2-1	CASSLRDNINEQFF	TGTGCCAGCAGCTTAAGGGACAACATCAATGAGCAGTTCTTC
few	.	TRBV29-1	TRBJ1-5	CSVEDGGIGQPQHF	TGCAGCGTTGAAGATGGGGGGATAGGGCAGCCCCAGCATTTT
.	TRBD2	TRBV25-1	TRBJ2-3	CASSTSGGILDTQYF	TGTGCCAGCAGCACTAGCGGGGGGATTCTGGATACGCAGTATTTT
few	TRBD1	TRBV18	TRBJ1-5	CASSPAKGAVNQPQHF	TGTGCCAGCTCACCGGCCAAGGGGGCCGTCAATCAGCCCCAGCATTTT
.	.	TRBV20-1	TRBJ1-3	CSARDRTWSGNTIYF	TGCAGTGCTAGAGACCGGACCTGGTCTGGAAACACCATATATTTT
.	TRBD1	TRBV20-1	TRBJ1-5	CSAPDRANQPQHF	TGCAGTGCTCCGGACAGGGCCAATCAGCCCCAGCATTTT
few	TRBD1	TRBV29-1	TRBJ1-1	CSVDPTGENTEAFF	TGCAGCGTTGACCCCACAGGGGAGAACACTGAAGCTTTCTTT
.	.	TRBV18	TRBJ1-4	CASSLRQATNEKLFF	TGTGCCAGCTCTCTACGACAAGCAACTAATGAAAAACTGTTTTTT
few	TRBD1	TRBV20-1	TRBJ2-1	CRGQTDNEQFF	TGCAGGGGACAGACGGACAATGAGCAGTTCTTC
.	.	TRBV23-1	TRBJ2-7	CAILKLPHYEQYF	TGCGCCATCCTAAAACTGCCCCACTACGAGCAGTACTTC
few	.	TRBV29-1	TRBJ1-1	CSVHSGTEAFF	TGCAGCGTCCACAGTGGCACTGAAGCTTTCTTT
.	TRBD2	TRBV7-9	TRBJ2-2	CASTLGGGNTGELFF	TGTGCCAGCACCCTCGGCGGGGGGAACACCGGGGAGCTGTTTTTT
.	TRBD2	TRBV10-3	TRBJ2-1	CAISESTSTSGSNEQFF	TGTGCCATCAGTGAGTCGACTTCTACTAGCGGGAGTAATGAGCAGTTCTTC
.	TRBD1	TRBV19	TRBJ2-7	CASSTGQGAYEQYF	TGTGCCAGTAGTACGGGACAGGGAGCCTACGAGCAGTACTTC
.	TRBD2	TRBV15	TRBJ2-1	CATSRELAGVGNEQFF	TGTGCCACCAGCAGAGAATTAGCGGGCGTGGGGAATGAGCAGTTCTTC
.	TRBD2	TRBV9	TRBJ2-7	CASSVGEGYEQYF	TGTGCCAGCAGCGTAGGGGAGGGCTACGAGCAGTACTTC
medium-sized	.	TRBV12-3/TRBV12-4	TRBJ1-5	CASSRDSNQPQHF	TGTGCCAGCAGTCGGGACAGCAATCAGCCCCAGCATTTT
.	.	TRBV11-3	TRBJ1-1	CASSSQGEAFF	TGTGCCAGCAGCTCCCAGGGGGAAGCTTTCTTT
.	.	TRBV20-1	TRBJ1-1	CSASLTVNTEAFF	TGCAGTGCTAGTTTGACAGTGAACACTGAAGCTTTCTTT
.	TRBD2	TRBV7-3	TRBJ2-2	CASSFSGSGTGELFF	TGTGCCAGCAGCTTTAGCGGGAGCGGGACCGGGGAGCTGTTTTTT
.	.	TRBV11-1	TRBJ2-7	CASSPRATGYEQYF	TGTGCCAGCAGCCCCCGGGCTACAGGCTACGAGCAGTACTTC
.	.	TRBV14	TRBJ1-3	CASSYRVERNTIYF	TGTGCCAGCAGCTACAGGGTTGAGCGAAACACCATATATTTT
.	TRBD1	TRBV7-9	TRBJ1-1	CASSLALNRGGTEAFF	TGTGCCAGCAGCTTAGCGCTAAACAGGGGAGGCACTGAAGCTTTCTTT
.	.	TRBV29-1	TRBJ2-5	CSVEKQLETQYF	TGCAGCGTTGAGAAGCAACTGGAGACCCAGTACTTC
.	.	TRBV29-1	TRBJ1-3	CSVRHTDTIYF	TGCAGCGTACGACACACGGACACCATATATTTT
.	.	TRBV11-1	TRBJ2-7	CASSRGPGVGVARDEQYF	TGTGCCAGCAGCCGTGGACCCGGGGTGGGGGTAGCCCGCGACGAGCAGTACTTC
few	TRBD2	TRBV11-1	TRBJ2-1	CASSSLAEAHNEQFF	TGTGCCAGCAGCTCCCTAGCGGAGGCCCACAATGAGCAGTTCTTC
.	.	TRBV20-1	TRBJ2-2	CSARDYGSPTGDLFF	TGCAGTGCTAGAGATTATGGCAGCCCCACCGGGGACCTGTTTTTT
.	TRBD2	TRBV10-3	TRBJ2-1	CAISESTSGRRDEQFF	TGTGCCATCAGTGAGTCCACTAGCGGGAGACGGGATGAGCAGTTCTTC
.	.	TRBV18	TRBJ2-6	CASSLLTVGANVLTF	TGTGCCAGCTCCCTCCTGACAGTTGGGGCCAACGTCCTGACTTTC